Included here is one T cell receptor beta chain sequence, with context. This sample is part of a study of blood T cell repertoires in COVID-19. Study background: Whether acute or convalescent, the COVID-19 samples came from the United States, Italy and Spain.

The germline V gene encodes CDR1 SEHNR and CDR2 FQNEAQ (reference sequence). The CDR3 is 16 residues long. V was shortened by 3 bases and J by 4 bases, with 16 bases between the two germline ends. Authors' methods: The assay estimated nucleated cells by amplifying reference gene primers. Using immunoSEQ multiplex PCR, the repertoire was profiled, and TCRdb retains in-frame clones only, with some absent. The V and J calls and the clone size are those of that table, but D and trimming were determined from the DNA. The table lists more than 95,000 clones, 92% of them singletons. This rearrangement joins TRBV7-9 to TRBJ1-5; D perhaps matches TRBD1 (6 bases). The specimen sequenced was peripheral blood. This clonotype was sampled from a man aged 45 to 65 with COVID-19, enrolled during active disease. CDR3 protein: CASSFEGGAMNQPQHF. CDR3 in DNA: TGTGCCAGCAGCTTTGAGGGGGGGGCGATGAATCAGCCCCAGCATTTT. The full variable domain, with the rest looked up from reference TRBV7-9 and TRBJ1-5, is DTGVSQNPRHKITKRGQNVTFRCDPISEHNRLYWYRQTLGQGPEFLTYFQNEAQLEKSRLLSDRFSAERPKGSFSTLEIQRTEQGDSAMYLCASSFEGGAMNQPQHFGDGTRLSIL.